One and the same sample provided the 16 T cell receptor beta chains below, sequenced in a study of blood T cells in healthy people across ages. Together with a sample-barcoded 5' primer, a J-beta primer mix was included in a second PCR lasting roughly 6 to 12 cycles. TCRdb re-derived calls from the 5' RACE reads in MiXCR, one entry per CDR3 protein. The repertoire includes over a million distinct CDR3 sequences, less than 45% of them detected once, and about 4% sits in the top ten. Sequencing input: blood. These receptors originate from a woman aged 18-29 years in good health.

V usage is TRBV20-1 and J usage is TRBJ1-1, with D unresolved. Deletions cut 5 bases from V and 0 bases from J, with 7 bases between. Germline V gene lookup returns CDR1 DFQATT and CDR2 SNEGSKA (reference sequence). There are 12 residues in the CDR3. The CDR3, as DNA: TGCAGTGCTGCCTTCATGAACACTGAAGCTTTCTTT. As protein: CSAAFMNTEAFF.

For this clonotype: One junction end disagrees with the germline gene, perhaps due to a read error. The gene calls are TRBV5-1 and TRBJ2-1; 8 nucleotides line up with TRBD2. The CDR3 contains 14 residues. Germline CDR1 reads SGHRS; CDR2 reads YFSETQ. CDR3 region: CAGSSSGGYNEQFF. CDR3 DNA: TGCGCCGGCAGCTCCAGCGGGGGCTACAATGAGCAGTTCTTC.

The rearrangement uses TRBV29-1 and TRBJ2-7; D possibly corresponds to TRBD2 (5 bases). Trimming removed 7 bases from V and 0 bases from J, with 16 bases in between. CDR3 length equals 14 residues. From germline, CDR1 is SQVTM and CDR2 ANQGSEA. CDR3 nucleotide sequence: TGCAGCGCTCTGACTACCCAAAGCTCCTACGAGCAGTACTTC. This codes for CSALTTQSSYEQYF.

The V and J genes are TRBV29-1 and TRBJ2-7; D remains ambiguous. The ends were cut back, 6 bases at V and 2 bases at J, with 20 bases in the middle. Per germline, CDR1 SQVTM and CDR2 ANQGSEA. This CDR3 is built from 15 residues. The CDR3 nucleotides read TGCAGCGTCGAGCGCTTTGAGCGCCCAACCTACGAGCAGTACTTC. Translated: CSVERFERPTYEQYF.

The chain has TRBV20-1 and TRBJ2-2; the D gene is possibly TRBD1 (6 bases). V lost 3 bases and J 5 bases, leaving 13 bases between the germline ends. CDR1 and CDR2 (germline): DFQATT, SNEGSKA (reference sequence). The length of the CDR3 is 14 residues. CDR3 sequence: CSASNRDGTGELFF. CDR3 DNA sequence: TGCAGTGCTAGTAACAGGGATGGTACCGGGGAGCTGTTTTTT.

The CDR3 nucleotides read TGTGCCAGCGGGCAGGAACGGATGGGCAATCAGCCCCAGCATTTT. Protein sequence: CASGQERMGNQPQHF. The chain carries TRBV7-2 and TRBJ1-5; no reliable D call. Per the germline V gene, CDR1 is SGHTA and CDR2 is FQGNSA. Trimming removed 8 bases from V and 2 bases from J, with 16 bases in between. This CDR3 region has 15 residues. The complete variable domain, with remaining parts taken from reference TRBV7-2 and TRBJ1-5, reads GAGVSQSPSNKVTEKGKDVELRCDPISGHTALYWYRQSLGQGLEFLIYFQGNSAPDKSGLPSDRFSAERTGGSVSTLTIQRTQQEDSAVYLCASGQERMGNQPQHFGDGTRLSIL.

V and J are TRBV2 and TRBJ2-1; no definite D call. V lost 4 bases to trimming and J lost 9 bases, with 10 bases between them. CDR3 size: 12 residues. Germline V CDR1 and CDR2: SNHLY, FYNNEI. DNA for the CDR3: TGTGCCAGCAGTGTCCGGCTCACTGAGCAGTTCTTC. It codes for CASSVRLTEQFF.

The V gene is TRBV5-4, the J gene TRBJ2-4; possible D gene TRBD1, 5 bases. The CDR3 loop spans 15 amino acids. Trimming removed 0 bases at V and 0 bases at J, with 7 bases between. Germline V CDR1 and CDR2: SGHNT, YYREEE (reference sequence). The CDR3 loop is CASSLATEAKNIQYF. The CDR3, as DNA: TGTGCCAGCAGCTTGGCGACAGAAGCCAAAAACATTCAGTACTTC. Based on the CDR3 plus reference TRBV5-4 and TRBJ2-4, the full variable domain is ETGVTQSPTHLIKTRGQQVTLRCSSQSGHNTVSWYQQALGQGPQFIFQYYREEENGRGNFPPRFSGLQFPNYSSELNVNALELDDSALYLCASSLATEAKNIQYFGAGTRLSVL.

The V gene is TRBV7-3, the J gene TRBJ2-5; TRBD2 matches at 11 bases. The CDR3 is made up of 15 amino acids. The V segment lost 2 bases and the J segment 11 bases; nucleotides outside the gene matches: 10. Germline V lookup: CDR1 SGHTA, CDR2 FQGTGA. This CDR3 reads CASSLYTSGRGEQYF. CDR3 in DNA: TGTGCCAGCAGCTTATATACTAGCGGGAGAGGTGAGCAGTACTTC.

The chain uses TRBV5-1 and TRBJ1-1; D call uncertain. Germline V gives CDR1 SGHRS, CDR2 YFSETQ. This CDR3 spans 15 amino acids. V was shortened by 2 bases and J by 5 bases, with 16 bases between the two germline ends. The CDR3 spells CASSLWAQRGTEAFF. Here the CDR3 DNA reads TGCGCCAGCAGCTTATGGGCCCAACGGGGTACTGAAGCTTTCTTT.

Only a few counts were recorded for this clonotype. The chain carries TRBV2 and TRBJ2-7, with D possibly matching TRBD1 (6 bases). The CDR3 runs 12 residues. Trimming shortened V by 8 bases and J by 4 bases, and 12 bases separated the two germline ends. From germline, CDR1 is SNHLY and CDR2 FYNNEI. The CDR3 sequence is CASRQELYEQYF. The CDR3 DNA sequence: TGTGCCAGCCGACAGGAGCTTTACGAGCAGTACTTC.

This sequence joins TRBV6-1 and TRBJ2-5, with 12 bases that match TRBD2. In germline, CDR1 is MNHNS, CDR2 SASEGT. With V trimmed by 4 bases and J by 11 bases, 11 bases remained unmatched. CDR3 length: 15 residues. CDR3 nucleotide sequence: TGTGCCAGCAGTGGCAGGACTAGCGGGGACAATGAGCAGTACTTC. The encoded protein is CASSGRTSGDNEQYF.

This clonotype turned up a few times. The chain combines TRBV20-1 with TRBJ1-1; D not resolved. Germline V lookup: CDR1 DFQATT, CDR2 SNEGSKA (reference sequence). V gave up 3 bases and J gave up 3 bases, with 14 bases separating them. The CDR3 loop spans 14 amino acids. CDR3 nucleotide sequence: TGCAGTGCTAGTAGAGGCACAGAGGACACTGAAGCTTTCTTT. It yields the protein CSASRGTEDTEAFF.

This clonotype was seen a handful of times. The DNA for the CDR3 is TGTGCCAGCAGCCAAGATAGGCGGGTCACAGATACGCAGTATTTT. This sequence encodes CASSQDRRVTDTQYF. The genes are TRBV4-2 and TRBJ2-3; a possible D gene is TRBD2 (5 bases). Germline CDR1 and CDR2: LGHNA and YNFKEQ. Trimming removed 0 bases from V and 2 bases from J, with 9 bases in between. The CDR3 sequence is 15 residues long.

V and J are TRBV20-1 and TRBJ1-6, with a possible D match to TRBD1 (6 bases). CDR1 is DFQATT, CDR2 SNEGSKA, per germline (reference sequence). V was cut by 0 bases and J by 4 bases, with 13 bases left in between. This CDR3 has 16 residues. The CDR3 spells CSARDGGVPYNSPLHF. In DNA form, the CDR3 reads TGCAGTGCTAGAGATGGGGGCGTTCCATATAATTCACCCCTCCACTTT.

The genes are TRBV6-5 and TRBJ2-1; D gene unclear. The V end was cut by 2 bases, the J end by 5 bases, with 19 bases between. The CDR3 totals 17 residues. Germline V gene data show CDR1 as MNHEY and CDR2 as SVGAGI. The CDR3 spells CASSYPGFGVGNNEQFF. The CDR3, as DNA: TGTGCCAGCAGTTACCCGGGCTTTGGAGTTGGGAACAATGAGCAGTTCTTC.